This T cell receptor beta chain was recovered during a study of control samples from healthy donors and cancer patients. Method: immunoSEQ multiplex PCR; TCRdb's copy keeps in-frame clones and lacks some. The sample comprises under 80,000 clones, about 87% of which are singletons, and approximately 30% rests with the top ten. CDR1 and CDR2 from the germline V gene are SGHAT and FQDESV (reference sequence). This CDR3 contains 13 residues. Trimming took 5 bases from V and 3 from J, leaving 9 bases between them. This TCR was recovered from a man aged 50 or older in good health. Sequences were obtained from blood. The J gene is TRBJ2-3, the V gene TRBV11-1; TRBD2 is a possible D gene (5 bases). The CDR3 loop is CASSLTGTDTQYF. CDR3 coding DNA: TGTGCCAGCAGCCTGACGGGGACAGATACGCAGTATTTT.